Sequencing of this T cell receptor beta chain was carried out in a study of blood T cell repertoires in COVID-19 (dated by TCRdb to 2019 to 2021). The study in broad terms: Samples covering the acute and convalescent phases of COVID-19 were provided by collaborators in the United States, Italy and Spain. The material from the prospective study consisted of cDNA or gDNA derived from T cells, B-cell-depleted T cells, or PBMCs. Deeply sampled blood TCRbeta repertoires from subjects exposed to, actively infected with, or recovered from COVID-19 were included in the dataset. The repertoires were made available in a free public database intended to serve as a resource for research on the immune response to SARS-CoV-2. Samples were obtained from the ongoing ImmuneRACE study (first 160 participants) and from roughly 1,300 subjects provided by 6 global collaborators. Sample metadata almost always included a de-identified subject ID, COVID-19 status, age in years and sex. Where available, HLA class I and class II types were taken from metadata supplied by the sample provider and were not determined by assay-based typing.

The immunoSEQ Assay, a bias-controlled multiplex PCR, was used to amplify TCRbeta CDR3 regions from genomic DNA. The paper's data handling went like this. Nucleated cell counts per sample were estimated from amplification of reference gene primers within the assay. Sequence reads were collapsed and filtered to measure the absolute abundance of every unique TCRbeta CDR3 rearrangement. For each sample, productive Simpson clonality was calculated by taking the square root of Simpson's diversity index across productive rearrangements. TCRdb took this table from immuneACCESS and kept in-frame rearrangements with V and J called. Such tables lack part of the clones; where checked against another copy, unresolved V genes explain under half of the gap, and the rest is unexplained. V, J and clone size derive from that table, while D and trimming were established from the DNA sequence. Within this sample are roughly 350,000 clones, with roughly 90% of them counted one time only. In total, the top ten clones hold around 7.9% of the sample.

Worth noting for this clone: It lacks a known antigen. Per-base qualities were not stored, and no clone one base away is much larger.

Beyond this particular receptor, the publication reports: The amount of clinical and demographic metadata varied by source and participant and was provided uncurated.

In Seattle, one collaborating source enrolled patients while the infection was active and tracked those patients longitudinally over the course of disease. Each collaborating institution followed its own protocols to collect whole blood in K2EDTA tubes. Collaborator samples were shipped for TCRbeta analysis as frozen whole blood, isolated PBMCs, or DNA extracted from either sample type. This clonotype was obtained from a woman in her 70s with COVID-19, enrolled during active disease. The sample consisted of peripheral blood.

CDR3 reads: CASGLGSQGWNEQYF. The DNA is TGTGCTAGTGGTTTGGGCTCCCAGGGATGGAACGAGCAGTACTTC. The V and J segments used are TRBV12-5 and TRBJ2-7; a tentative D call is TRBD1 (5 bases match). Between the V and J ends, shortened by 1 base and 5 bases respectively, the junction contains 15 bases. Counted from cysteine to phenylalanine, this CDR3 has 15 amino acids. CDR3 DNA only is kept here, 45 bases in frame from base 1. Reading the germline V gene gives CDR1 LGHNT and CDR2 FRNRAP.